A single sample gave rise to the 21 T cell receptor beta chains below, sequenced in a study of beta chain features in type 1 diabetes. Study-wide points: Shortening that was moderate but significant affected the TCRB CDR3s of Type 1 diabetes patients in all four CD4+ subsets.

What was sequenced were expressed TCRB transcripts, since all of the isolated RNA had been reverse transcribed. TCRdb's copy holds only in-frame clones and misses some; the assay was immunoSEQ multiplex PCR. The sample contains hundreds of thousands of clones, over 11% of which appear only once. These TCRs are of unknown antigen specificity. Sequenced input: naive CD4+ T cells from blood. The receptors originated from a man aged 18 to 30 with type 1 diabetes.

This clone was counted only a few times. One end of the junction fails to match germline, which may point to a read error. The J gene is TRBJ2-3, the V gene TRBV10-3; D ambiguous. The CDR3 totals 12 residues. Per the germline V gene, CDR1 is ENHRY and CDR2 is SYGVKD. The CDR3 is CAIGETPDTQYF. In DNA, the CDR3 is TGTGCCATCGGTGAAACCCCAGATACGCAGTATTTT.

The chain combines TRBV27 with TRBJ2-3, with no clear D. V shed 3 bases and J shed 0 bases, with 7 bases lying between them. This CDR3 spans 14 amino acids. The germline V gene has CDR1 MNHEY and CDR2 SMNVEV (reference sequence). The CDR3 sequence is CASSFAVSTDTQYF. Written as DNA, the CDR3 is TGTGCCAGCAGTTTTGCCGTCAGCACAGATACGCAGTATTTT.

A few counts support this clone. V and J are TRBV9 and TRBJ1-3; tentatively, D is TRBD1 (5 bases). This CDR3 is 13 amino acids long. Germline CDR1 reads SGDLS; CDR2 reads YYNGEE. The V and J ends lost 7 bases and 0 bases respectively, with 8 bases between them. The CDR3 reads CASSTVSGNTIYF. Written as DNA, the CDR3 is TGTGCCAGCTCGACAGTCTCTGGAAACACCATATATTTT. The whole variable domain, remainder taken from reference TRBV9 and TRBJ1-3, is DSGVTQTPKHLITATGQRVTLRCSPRSGDLSVYWYQQSLDQGLQFLIQYYNGEERAKGNILERFSAQQFPDLHSELNLSSLELGDSALYFCASSTVSGNTIYFGEGSWLTVV.

The rearrangement links TRBV7-3 to TRBJ2-1; 8 bases align to TRBD1. The CDR3 runs to 16 residues. V dropped 4 bases and J dropped 7; count of bases not matched to a gene: 12. Germline lookup yields CDR1 SGHTA and CDR2 FQGTGA. CDR3: CASSSTGQGQGNEQFF. CDR3 DNA sequence: TGTGCCAGCAGCTCGACCGGACAGGGTCAGGGGAATGAGCAGTTCTTC.

This sequence joins TRBV7-2 and TRBJ1-2; 9 positions match TRBD1. There are 14 residues in the CDR3. V trimming: 5 bases; J trimming: 8 bases; junction bases outside the gene matches: 9. Germline V CDR1 and CDR2: SGHTA, FQGNSA. The CDR3 region has the DNA TGTGCCAGCAGCACCCGACAGGGGGTGAGGGGCTACACCTTC. Its translation: CASSTRQGVRGYTF.

About this clone: Other DNA sequences in this sample translate to the same CDR3. The chain carries TRBV9 and TRBJ1-2, with 10 bases that match TRBD1. The J segment lost 8 bases and the V segment lost 0 bases, leaving 4 bases of the junction unmatched. CDR3 length: 14 residues. In germline, CDR1 is SGDLS, CDR2 YYNGEE. The CDR3 DNA reads as TGTGCCAGCAGCGTAGGGGGACAGGGGTACGGCTACACCTTC. The encoded protein is CASSVGGQGYGYTF.

The J gene is TRBJ2-1, the V gene TRBV7-2, with a possible D match to TRBD2 (6 bases). The V end was cut by 3 bases, the J end by 6 bases, with 15 bases between. Germline CDR1 and CDR2: SGHTA and FQGNSA. The CDR3 extends over 15 amino acids. CDR3 nucleotides: TGTGCCAGCAGCTTTCGCGGGACCCCCGCCAATGAGCAGTTCTTC. Amino acid sequence: CASSFRGTPANEQFF.

This clone was seen more than once but under ten times. The chain links TRBV21-1 to TRBJ2-1. TRBV21-1 constitutes a pseudogene. The CDR3 loop spans 17 amino acids. DNA for the CDR3: TGTGCCAGCAGCCCCGCGAACGGCCACGGCCACCCCCTTGAGCAGTTCTTC. Protein product: CASSPANGHGHPLEQFF.

There are a few counts of this clone. This chain joins TRBV25-1 and TRBJ2-7; D not certain. The CDR3 runs 15 residues. The V gene's germline CDR1 is MGHDK and CDR2 SYGVNS. With 4 bases removed from V and 1 base from J, the gap between germline ends came to 14 bases. CDR3 nucleotide sequence: TGTGCCAGCAGTGTTTTGACCACCACTTCCTACGAGCAGTACTTC. Its translation: CASSVLTTTSYEQYF.

This clone occurred a few times. The chain joins TRBV7-9 to TRBJ2-5, with a weak D call TRBD2 (6 bases). The CDR3 has 15 amino acids. Germline CDR1 SEHNR, CDR2 FQNEAQ (reference sequence). The V gene lost 5 bases and the J gene lost 3 bases, with 16 bases spanning the gap. The CDR3 DNA sequence: TGTGCCAGCAGCCATTTACGCGGGGAGAAAGAGACCCAGTACTTC. Protein product: CASSHLRGEKETQYF. The full variable domain, its missing parts supplied by reference TRBV7-9 and TRBJ2-5, is DTGVSQNPRHKITKRGQNVTFRCDPISEHNRLYWYRQTLGQGPEFLTYFQNEAQLEKSRLLSDRFSAERPKGSFSTLEIQRTEQGDSAMYLCASSHLRGEKETQYFGPGTRLLVL.

The J gene is TRBJ1-2, the V gene TRBV14; the match to TRBD1 covers 7 bases. The junction had 14 bases not matched to a gene; V was cut back by 3 bases and J by 7 bases. CDR1 is SGHDN, CDR2 FVKESK, per germline. The CDR3 spans 16 residues. In nucleotides, the CDR3 is TGTGCCAGCAGCCAGGACCATGGGACAGCCGTCAGTGGCTACACCTTC. This gives the protein CASSQDHGTAVSGYTF.

This clone was seen repeatedly, ten times or more. The sample has other DNA sequences that encode this CDR3 too. The chain recombines TRBV12-5 with TRBJ2-1; D gene unclear. Looked up from germline, CDR1 is LGHNT and CDR2 is FRNRAP. Trimming shortened V by 0 bases and J by 8 bases, and 2 bases separated the two germline ends. The CDR3 has 11 amino acids. The CDR3 protein is CASGLVDEQFF. The CDR3 DNA is TGTGCTAGTGGTTTGGTTGATGAGCAGTTCTTC.

This clone was detected once. The chain combines TRBV5-1 with TRBJ2-3; TRBD2 might be the D (6 bases). This CDR3 is built from 15 residues. V was trimmed by 3 bases and J by 0 bases, leaving 11 bases between them. In germline, CDR1 is SGHRS, CDR2 YFSETQ. CDR3 amino acids: CASSSPGTSTDTQYF. For the CDR3, the DNA is TGCGCCAGCAGCTCCCCGGGGACTAGCACAGATACGCAGTATTTT. The full variable domain, in which reference TRBV5-1 and TRBJ2-3 provide the parts outside the CDR3, is KAGVTQTPRYLIKTRGQQVTLSCSPISGHRSVSWYQQTPGQGLQFLFEYFSETQRNKGNFPGRFSGRQFSNSRSEMNVSTLELGDSALYLCASSSPGTSTDTQYFGPGTRLTVL.

The table lists this clone with a few counts. The same CDR3 arises from other DNA sequences in this sample as well. The gene calls are TRBV7-9 and TRBJ2-7; 8 bases are a match to TRBD1. There are 14 residues in the CDR3. The junction had 2 bases not matched to a gene; V was cut back by 3 bases and J by 1 base. Germline lookup yields CDR1 SEHNR and CDR2 FQNEAQ (reference sequence). The CDR3 loop is CASSLGQVSYEQYF. The CDR3 bases are TGTGCCAGCAGCTTGGGACAGGTTTCCTACGAGCAGTACTTC.

There are a few counts of this clone. The J gene is TRBJ1-1, the V gene TRBV6-1; TRBD1 is a possible D gene (5 bases). V gave up 3 bases and J gave up 4 bases, with 12 bases separating them. The CDR3 runs 14 residues. Germline CDR1 and CDR2: MNHNS and SASEGT. The chain's CDR3 is CASSEHQGGTEAFF. The CDR3 DNA reads TGTGCCAGCAGTGAGCATCAGGGTGGCACTGAAGCTTTCTTT.

This clone was found a few times. This specimen includes other DNA sequences encoding the same CDR3. The chain combines TRBV7-2 with TRBJ1-3; no definite D call. The CDR3 has 13 residues. Trimming pared 6 bases from V and 4 bases from J, leaving 10 bases between. CDR1 SGHTA and CDR2 FQGNSA come from the germline V gene. The CDR3 DNA follows: TGTGCCAGCAGTCCAGGAGCCGGAAACACCATATATTTT. As protein: CASSPGAGNTIYF.

The chain is built from TRBV9 and TRBJ2-6; D remains ambiguous. CDR1 and CDR2 from the germline V gene are SGDLS and YYNGEE. V was shortened by 2 bases and J by 2 bases, with 5 bases between the two germline ends. CDR3 length: 14 amino acids. The CDR3 bases are TGTGCCAGCAGCGTCGACCCTGGGGCCAACGTCCTGACTTTC. Its protein product is CASSVDPGANVLTF.

The chain carries TRBV27 and TRBJ2-1, with TRBD1 matching over 7 bases. Per germline, CDR1 MNHEY and CDR2 SMNVEV (reference sequence). There are 14 residues in the CDR3. J was trimmed by 2 bases and V by 6 bases; bases with no gene match: 4. In DNA form, the CDR3 reads TGTGCCAGCAGCCGGGGACAGACCTACAATGAGCAGTTCTTC. This encodes CASSRGQTYNEQFF.

This clone appeared once. This rearrangement joins TRBV2 to TRBJ1-1; D possibly corresponds to TRBD1 (6 bases). The V end lost 8 bases, the J end lost 4 bases, and 14 bases lay between the germline ends. The CDR3 contains 13 residues. CDR1 SNHLY and CDR2 FYNNEI come from the germline V gene. The CDR3 region is CASSGAASTEAFF. CDR3 nucleotide sequence: TGTGCCAGCTCGGGGGCGGCGAGCACTGAAGCTTTCTTT.

This clone was counted a few times. The chain couples TRBV29-1 to TRBJ2-5, with TRBD2 matching 8 bases. Germline V gene sequence: CDR1 SQVTM, CDR2 ANQGSEA. After removal of 7 bases from V and 3 bases from J, the junction contained 4 bases not matched to a gene. The CDR3 has 12 residues. The CDR3 bases are TGCAGCGGGGGACTAGTAGAAGAGACCCAGTACTTC. It encodes CSGGLVEETQYF.

This clone has a handful of counts. This chain joins TRBV5-4 and TRBJ1-1, with D unclear. There are 14 residues in the CDR3. Germline loops: CDR1 SGHNT, CDR2 YYREEE (reference sequence). V was trimmed by 0 bases and J by 1 base, leaving 7 bases between them. The CDR3 loop reads CASSLEAANTEAFF. CDR3 bases: TGTGCCAGCAGCTTGGAAGCTGCGAACACTGAAGCTTTCTTT.